Presented here are 26 T cell receptor beta chains from one specimen sequenced in a study of STAT5B mutations in CD4+ large granular lymphocyte leukemia. Sequencing used immunoSEQ multiplex PCR; TCRdb keeps in-frame clones, though not all of them. Found here are roughly 32,000 clones, less than 90% of them singletons; the top ten hold roughly 0.43%. The sample consisted of CD4+ T cells from blood buffy coats. These receptors were collected from a human donor in good health.

The CDR3: CASSGQGEGNEKLFF. The CDR3 region has the DNA TGTGCCAGCAGTGGGCAGGGGGAGGGTAATGAAAAACTGTTTTTT. V gene TRBV28 combines with J gene TRBJ1-4, with 7 bases identical to TRBD1. The CDR3 has 15 amino acids. The germline V gene encodes CDR1 MDHEN and CDR2 SYDVKM. Trimming cost V 5 bases and J 4 bases; bases outside gene matches: 7.

The chain joins TRBV19 to TRBJ1-2, with 10 bases matching TRBD1. V shed 7 bases, J shed 0 bases, and the junction held 5 bases outside the gene matches. Germline CDR1 and CDR2: LNHDA and SQIVND (reference sequence). CDR3 length equals 15 residues. The CDR3 DNA reads TGTGCCAGTACTGGACAGGGGGTTGCTAACTATGGCTACACCTTC. This sequence encodes CASTGQGVANYGYTF.

The chain recombines TRBV2 with TRBJ2-3; no clear D gene. This CDR3 has 14 amino acids. V lost 5 bases, J lost 2 bases, and 11 bases lay in between. Germline CDR1 is SNHLY and CDR2 is FYNNEI. This chain's CDR3 is CASSTSRHTDTQYF. The CDR3, as DNA: TGTGCCAGCAGTACATCTCGACACACAGATACGCAGTATTTT.

The chain has TRBV2 and TRBJ2-5; 9 bases match TRBD1. V shed 6 bases and J 5 bases; nucleotides not matched to a gene: 10. This CDR3 region has 15 residues. CDR1 SNHLY and CDR2 FYNNEI come from the germline V gene. CDR3 sequence: CASSPQGAGWETQYF. CDR3 in DNA: TGTGCCAGCAGCCCACAGGGGGCGGGATGGGAGACCCAGTACTTC.

The chain recombines TRBV12-1 with TRBJ2-3; the table's TRBD2 call for D was not verified on the DNA. TRBV12-1 is classified as a pseudogene. The CDR3 is made up of 17 amino acids. This CDR3 is CASSYHRGLAGGDTQYF. As DNA, the CDR3 is TGTGCCAGCAGCTACCATCGAGGACTAGCGGGAGGGGATACGCAGTATTTT.

The chain's CDR3 is CASNTRGQGAHQPQHF. CDR3 DNA: TGTGCCAGTAACACAAGGGGGCAGGGTGCCCATCAGCCCCAGCATTTT. The rearrangement links TRBV19 to TRBJ1-5; 7 nucleotides line up with TRBD1. After removal of 7 bases from V and 5 bases from J, the junction contained 14 bases not matched to a gene. The germline V gene encodes CDR1 LNHDA and CDR2 SQIVND (reference sequence). This CDR3 contains 16 residues.

The chain is built from TRBV5-1 and TRBJ2-3; the match to TRBD2 covers 11 bases. The CDR3 has 16 residues. The germline V gene encodes CDR1 SGHRS and CDR2 YFSETQ. The J segment lost 0 bases and the V segment lost 3 bases, leaving 3 bases of the junction unmatched. CDR3 protein: CASSWASGGSTDTQYF. The CDR3 nucleotides read TGCGCCAGCAGCTGGGCTAGCGGGGGGAGCACAGATACGCAGTATTTT.

The V and J genes are TRBV4-2 and TRBJ2-7, with 7 bases matching TRBD1. V shed 0 bases and J 3 bases; nucleotides not matched to a gene: 8. CDR3 length: 16 residues. Germline CDR1 LGHNA, CDR2 YNFKEQ. As DNA, the CDR3 is TGTGCCAGCAGCCAAGATTGGGAACAGGGGAACTACGAGCAGTACTTC. Translation: CASSQDWEQGNYEQYF.

The chain is built from TRBV30 and TRBJ1-5, with 8 bases matching TRBD1. The CDR3 runs 14 residues. The germline V gene encodes CDR1 GTSNPN and CDR2 SVGIG (reference sequence). V dropped 5 bases and J dropped 4; count of bases not matched to a gene: 7. CDR3 DNA: TGTGCCTGGGAGGGCAGGGGGCTTAATCAGCCCCAGCATTTT. Its protein is CAWEGRGLNQPQHF.

The chain employs TRBV7-6 and TRBJ2-5; TRBD2 aligns across 7 bases. This CDR3 is 14 amino acids long. V shed 5 bases, J shed 1 base, and the junction held 4 bases outside the gene matches. CDR1 SGHVS and CDR2 FNYEAQ come from the germline V gene. The CDR3 nucleotides read TGTGCCAGCAGCCCACTAGCGCCCCAAGAGACCCAGTACTTC. It encodes CASSPLAPQETQYF.

This clone was detected only once. V usage is TRBV15 and J usage is TRBJ2-6, with 8 bases that match TRBD1. The germline gives CDR1 LNHNV, CDR2 YYDKDF (reference sequence). The CDR3 consists of 21 residues. V lost 0 bases to trimming and J lost 3 bases; unmatched junction nucleotides: 16. The chain's CDR3 is CATSRDWGSGQGFVGANVLTF. The CDR3 coding sequence is TGTGCCACCAGCAGAGATTGGGGATCAGGACAGGGTTTTGTTGGGGCCAACGTCCTGACTTTC. Drawing the rest from reference TRBV15 and TRBJ2-6, the complete variable domain is DAMVIQNPRYQVTQFGKPVTLSCSQTLNHNVMYWYQQKSSQAPKLLFHYYDKDFNNEADTPDNFQSRRPNTSFCFLDIRSPGLGDTAMYLCATSRDWGSGQGFVGANVLTFGAGSRLTVL.

This chain joins TRBV7-2 and TRBJ1-3; D unclear. The CDR3 sequence is 15 residues long. Trimming stripped 1 base from V and 2 bases from J, with 9 bases between. CDR1 is SGHTA, CDR2 FQGNSA, per germline. The CDR3 sequence: CASSLEGLAGNTIYF. DNA for the CDR3: TGTGCCAGCAGCTTAGAGGGTCTCGCTGGAAACACCATATATTTT.

V gene TRBV19 combines with J gene TRBJ1-1; 8 positions match TRBD1. J was trimmed by 1 base and V by 6 bases; bases with no gene match: 13. The CDR3 length is 17 residues. Germline CDR1 reads LNHDA; CDR2 reads SQIVND (reference sequence). The CDR3 sequence is CASSPWGTGRKNTEAFF. The CDR3 DNA follows: TGTGCCAGTAGCCCCTGGGGGACAGGTAGAAAGAACACTGAAGCTTTCTTT.

The V gene is TRBV30, the J gene TRBJ2-1; 8 nucleotides line up with TRBD2. Germline assignment: CDR1 GTSNPN and CDR2 SVGIG (reference sequence). V lost 5 bases, J lost 1 base, and 4 bases stayed unmatched. This CDR3 comprises 14 residues. CDR3: CAWGTSGSYNEQFF. CDR3 DNA sequence: TGTGCCTGGGGTACTAGCGGATCCTACAATGAGCAGTTCTTC.

The chain couples TRBV5-5 to TRBJ2-7, with 12 bases that match TRBD1. Looked up from germline, CDR1 is SGHKS and CDR2 is YYEKEE (reference sequence). The trim removed 3 bases at V and 2 bases at J, leaving 6 bases unmatched. The CDR3 runs to 16 residues. The CDR3 DNA is TGTGCCAGCAGCTACAGGGGACAGGGGGCCCCCTACGAGCAGTACTTC. Translation gives CASSYRGQGAPYEQYF.

The chain links TRBV12-5 to TRBJ2-1; 7 positions agree with TRBD1. The germline CDR1 and CDR2 sequences are LGHNT and FRNRAP. This CDR3 is 18 amino acids long. V shed 5 bases and J 3 bases; nucleotides not matched to a gene: 16. CDR3 residues: CASGPTRLTGNNYNEQFF. CDR3 coding DNA: TGTGCTAGTGGTCCCACCCGCCTGACAGGGAACAACTACAATGAGCAGTTCTTC.

The sample holds a few counts of this clone. The rearrangement links TRBV30 to TRBJ2-7, with D possibly matching TRBD2 (5 bases). Germline CDR1 and CDR2: GTSNPN and SVGIG (reference sequence). V was clipped by 0 bases and J by 6 bases, with 12 bases between them. The CDR3 has 13 residues. CDR3 nucleotides: TGTGCCTGGAGTGTCGGGCAGCTAGCCGAGCAGTACTTC. This sequence encodes CAWSVGQLAEQYF.

The gene calls are TRBV18 and TRBJ1-2, with D maybe TRBD1 (5 bases). With 1 base removed from V and 6 bases from J, the gap between germline ends came to 12 bases. The germline V gene has CDR1 KGHSH and CDR2 LQKENI. CDR3 size: 14 residues. The CDR3 nucleotides read TGTGCCAGCTCACCACTTCAGGAGGGGAATGGCTACACCTTC. It yields the protein CASSPLQEGNGYTF.

The chain recombines TRBV2 with TRBJ1-3, with 8 bases matching TRBD1. Trimming removed 5 bases from V and 2 bases from J; junction bases left unmatched: 2. Germline V lookup: CDR1 SNHLY, CDR2 FYNNEI. The CDR3 extends over 14 amino acids. The DNA of the CDR3 is TGTGCCAGCAGTCTGGACAGGGCTGGAAACACCATATATTTT. Its translation: CASSLDRAGNTIYF.

This chain connects TRBV5-1 to TRBJ2-5; D possibly corresponds to TRBD2 (5 bases). Trimming shortened V by 5 bases and J by 0 bases, and 17 bases separated the two germline ends. The CDR3 consists of 16 residues. The germline CDR1 and CDR2 sequences are SGHRS and YFSETQ. CDR3 residues: CASRSGLTVYQETQYF. The CDR3 region has the DNA TGCGCCAGCAGGTCCGGACTGACCGTGTACCAAGAGACCCAGTACTTC.

The rearrangement joins TRBV5-6 to TRBJ2-7; 7 bases agree with TRBD1. The V and J ends lost 2 bases and 8 bases, in that order; junction bases with no gene match: 10. The CDR3 has 14 residues. Germline CDR1 and CDR2: SGHDT and YYEEEE. CDR3 amino acids: CASSFRDRRGKQYF. The CDR3 DNA sequence: TGTGCCAGCAGCTTCCGGGACAGACGAGGGAAGCAGTACTTC.

The J gene is TRBJ2-1, the V gene TRBV10-1, with D possibly being TRBD2 (5 bases). V lost 6 bases and J 8 bases, leaving 20 bases between the germline ends. Germline V lookup: CDR1 WNHNN, CDR2 SYGVQD (reference sequence). This CDR3 is 15 amino acids long. Here the CDR3 DNA reads TGCGCCAGCAGGGGGTCGGCTAGCAGGACGGATGAGCAGTTCTTC. This translates into CASRGSASRTDEQFF.

The chain carries TRBV19 and TRBJ2-1, with D possibly TRBD2 on 6 matching bases. The CDR3 is made up of 15 amino acids. V was shortened by 7 bases and J by 2 bases, with 15 bases between the two germline ends. Germline V gives CDR1 LNHDA, CDR2 SQIVND (reference sequence). DNA of the CDR3: TGTGCCAGTACCCCTCCGGGACTCACCTACAATGAGCAGTTCTTC. It encodes CASTPPGLTYNEQFF.

Details on this clone: The germline gene is not matched at one end of the junction; a read error may be the cause. The J gene is TRBJ2-1, the V gene TRBV6-6; D uncertain. The CDR3 spans 13 residues. Germline assignment: CDR1 MNHNY and CDR2 SVGAGI (reference sequence). In nucleotides, the CDR3 is TGTGCCAGCAACCCTAGGACCTATAATGAGCAGTTCTTC. It is translated as CASNPRTYNEQFF.

The chain carries TRBV28 and TRBJ2-3; 7 bases are a match to TRBD2. This CDR3 has 12 residues. The V gene end was trimmed by 6 bases and the J gene end by 6 bases; junction bases not matched to a gene: 3. The germline gives CDR1 MDHEN, CDR2 SYDVKM. CDR3 sequence reads: CASRGTMDTQYF. The CDR3 DNA sequence: TGTGCCAGCAGAGGGACTATGGATACGCAGTATTTT.

V usage is TRBV6-5 and J usage is TRBJ1-5; 9 nucleotides agree with TRBD1. Germline V lookup: CDR1 MNHEY, CDR2 SVGAGI. With V trimmed by 0 bases and J by 4 bases, 1 base remained unmatched. CDR3 length equals 15 residues. Here the CDR3 reads CASSYSGTGNQPQHF. For the CDR3, the DNA is TGTGCCAGCAGTTACTCGGGGACAGGGAATCAGCCCCAGCATTTT.